The TCR beta chain described here comes from a study of blood T cell repertoires in COVID-19. About the research overall: COVID-19 samples collected from the United States, Italy and Spain covered acute and convalescent phases.

Counting both end residues, the CDR3 totals 19 amino acids. Comments on this clone: Because the CDR3's place on the DNA is in doubt, the DNA is left out and the CDR3 is given as listed by TCRdb.

Measured with immunoSEQ multiplex PCR; TCRdb has only the in-frame clones, and not every one. The sample includes 50,000 to 60,000 clones, more than 75% seen only once; the top ten take around 7.7%. This receptor was taken from a human donor with active COVID-19. The donor label of this sample is uncertain. The chain carries TRBV1 and TRBJ1-3; the D segment call TRBD1 is taken from the table without a DNA check. TRBV1 is marked as a pseudogene. The material sequenced was peripheral blood. The chain's CDR3 is CTSSQEWGTTWAAGNTIYF.